One sample yielded the 20 T cell receptor beta chains listed below, sequenced in a study of neurological immune-mediated disorders. Noted time point: longitudinal time-point 3. TCRdb redid the calling of the 5' RACE reads with MiXCR, one entry per CDR3 protein. In the table there are around 51,000 distinct CDR3 sequences, more than 9.5% of which are singletons. The sequencing sample was made of PBMCs. Receptor source: a male donor with HTLV-1-associated myelopathy (HAM/TSP).

This clonotype was recorded at least ten times. The chain employs TRBV4-3 and TRBJ2-1; possibly TRBD2 for D (6 bases). Trimming took 5 bases from V and 6 from J, leaving 20 bases between them. The CDR3 sequence is 16 residues long. Germline CDR1 and CDR2: LGHNA and YSLEER. The CDR3 DNA is TGCGCCAGCAGCAGATCGGACCAGCGGGCCTTCAATGAGCAGTTCTTC. Encoded protein: CASSRSDQRAFNEQFF.

This clonotype was counted at least ten times. This sequence joins TRBV20-1 and TRBJ2-3; 10 positions agree with TRBD2. Trimming took 3 bases from V and 4 from J; bases not matched to a gene: 7. This CDR3 has 15 amino acids. CDR1 is DFQATT and CDR2 is SNEGSKA in the germline V gene (reference sequence). As DNA, the CDR3 is TGCAGTGCTAGCCCTGGTCTAGCGGGGGCAGATACGCAGTATTTT. Protein product: CSASPGLAGADTQYF.

This clonotype was picked up many times. This chain connects TRBV11-2 to TRBJ2-7, with a weak D call TRBD1 (6 bases). Trimming cost V 3 bases and J 2 bases, with 14 bases left between them. The CDR3 loop spans 15 amino acids. CDR1 and CDR2 (germline): SGHAT, FQNNGV. The CDR3 DNA follows: TGTGCCAGCAGCTTCAACCGGGACACGACCTACGAGCAGTACTTC. Encoded protein: CASSFNRDTTYEQYF.

There are many counts of this clonotype. The CDR3 nucleotides are TGCGCCAGCAGTGAAGCCGGGACTCACACCGGGGAGCTGTTTTTT. Protein: CASSEAGTHTGELFF. This chain uses TRBV10-1 with TRBJ2-2; a weak D match, TRBD2 (6 bases). Germline values: CDR1 WNHNN, CDR2 SYGVQD (reference sequence). V lost 3 bases and J lost 3, with 11 bases in between. This CDR3 contains 15 residues.

This clonotype was seen ten or more times. The gene calls are TRBV5-6 and TRBJ1-3; D gene uncertain. The V gene lost 3 bases and the J gene lost 9 bases, with 13 bases spanning the gap. CDR3 length: 13 residues. Germline lookup yields CDR1 SGHDT and CDR2 YYEEEE. In nucleotides, the CDR3 is TGTGCCAGCAGCTCTAGACTTCCGGGCACCATATATTTT. Amino acid sequence: CASSSRLPGTIYF.

Worth noting for this clonotype: A much larger clonotype is one base distant, so this may be a read error. The chain has TRBV6-5 and TRBJ2-1, with TRBD2 identical over 7 bases. Germline CDR1 and CDR2: MNHEY and SVGAGI. The CDR3 is 17 amino acids. CDR3 nucleotides: TGTGCCAGCAGTTACTCGTGGGGAGGGATCAGTCGTAATGAGAAGTTCTTC. Translated, it gives CASSYSWGGISRNEKFF.

This clonotype was recorded many times. The chain has TRBV12-3 or TRBV12-4 and TRBJ1-2, with D uncertain. The CDR3 is made up of 14 amino acids. V was pared by 2 bases and J by 0 bases, with 7 bases between. The CDR3 DNA reads TGTGCCAGCAGTTTATGGGCAGCTAACTATGGCTACACCTTC. This codes for CASSLWAANYGYTF.

The chain recombines TRBV5-1 with TRBJ2-5; 9 bases match TRBD2. CDR1 is SGHRS and CDR2 is YFSETQ in the germline V gene. V trimming: 0 bases; J trimming: 1 base; junction bases outside the gene matches: 4. CDR3 length equals 16 residues. CDR3 amino acids: CASSLEAGGPQETQYF. CDR3 nucleotides: TGCGCCAGCAGCTTGGAGGCGGGGGGGCCCCAAGAGACCCAGTACTTC.

This clonotype came up many times. The chain links TRBV29-1 to TRBJ1-5; possible D gene TRBD1, 5 bases. Germline loops: CDR1 SQVTM, CDR2 ANQGSEA. Deletions cut 6 bases from V and 5 bases from J, with 14 bases between. CDR3 size: 13 residues. The CDR3 DNA sequence: TGCAGCGTGTCCCAGGGAGGGGATCAGCCCCAGCATTTT. Amino acids: CSVSQGGDQPQHF.

This clonotype is termed medium-sized. The J gene is TRBJ1-5, the V gene TRBV10-3; D is possibly TRBD1 (5 bases). With 2 bases removed from V and 2 bases from J, the gap between germline ends came to 13 bases. This CDR3 region has 16 residues. Germline CDR1 ENHRY, CDR2 SYGVKD. The CDR3 DNA is TGTGCCATCAGTGAGGTGAGGGGTGGCGGCAATCAGCCCCAGCATTTT. Amino acids: CAISEVRGGGNQPQHF.

The sample holds many counts of this clonotype. This chain connects TRBV2 to TRBJ2-1; TRBD2 agrees at 11 bases. The CDR3 is 17 amino acids. From germline, CDR1 is SNHLY and CDR2 FYNNEI. V shed 5 bases and J 2 bases; nucleotides not matched to a gene: 8. DNA of the CDR3: TGTGCCAGCAGTTCCTTTCTACTAGCGGGGGCCTACAATGAGCAGTTCTTC. As protein: CASSSFLLAGAYNEQFF.

This clonotype showed up just a few times. This rearrangement joins TRBV20-1 to TRBJ2-3; D is unresolved. Germline V gene lookup returns CDR1 DFQATT and CDR2 SNEGSKA (reference sequence). The CDR3 runs to 15 residues. The ends were cut back, 3 bases at V and 0 bases at J, with 13 bases in the middle. CDR3 sequence: CSASLRQDSTDTQYF. CDR3 nucleotides: TGCAGTGCTAGTCTCAGGCAGGACAGCACAGATACGCAGTATTTT.

This clonotype was picked up many times. The chain carries TRBV24-1 and TRBJ2-1; tentatively, D is TRBD1 (6 bases). V was clipped by 7 bases and J by 9 bases, with 21 bases between them. From germline, CDR1 is KGHDR and CDR2 SFDVKD. The CDR3 consists of 15 residues. The CDR3 DNA is TGTGCCACCAGCTTAGGACAGATTACAAGTGGTGAGCAGTTCTTC. Its protein is CATSLGQITSGEQFF.

This clonotype was observed a handful of times. V usage is TRBV12-3 or TRBV12-4 and J usage is TRBJ1-6; TRBD1 matches at 7 bases. Trimming removed 5 bases from V and 9 bases from J; junction bases left unmatched: 7. The CDR3 totals 14 residues. CDR3 sequence reads: CASSIITGVSPLHF. The CDR3 DNA is TGTGCCAGCAGTATAATCACAGGGGTTTCACCCCTCCACTTT.

This clonotype was seen ten or more times. The rearrangement uses TRBV12-3 or TRBV12-4 and TRBJ1-2, with 12 bases fitting TRBD1. J gave up 3 bases and V 5 bases, and 10 bases lay outside the gene matches. The CDR3 spans 17 residues. The CDR3 DNA sequence: TGTGCCAGCAGTCCACGGGGACAGGGGGCGAGGTACTATGGCTACACCTTC. This codes for CASSPRGQGARYYGYTF.

This clonotype was counted many times. This chain links TRBV11-2 with TRBJ2-3; weak D call: TRBD1 (5 bases). V lost 0 bases to trimming and J lost 0 bases, with 7 bases between them. This CDR3 spans 15 amino acids. Germline V gene sequence: CDR1 SGHAT, CDR2 FQNNGV. The CDR3: CASSLERGSTDTQYF. The CDR3 DNA sequence: TGTGCCAGCAGCTTAGAAAGGGGAAGCACAGATACGCAGTATTTT.

This clonotype showed up many times. The chain has TRBV14 and TRBJ1-1; D gene unclear. The CDR3 length is 11 residues. Germline V gene data show CDR1 as SGHDN and CDR2 as FVKESK. Deletions cut 1 base from V and 11 bases from J, with 8 bases between. In DNA form, the CDR3 reads TGTGCCAGCAGCCAAGGAGGGCTGGCTTTCTTT. This translates into CASSQGGLAFF.

In this sample, this clonotype turned up many times. The rearrangement uses TRBV28 and TRBJ2-1; 9 positions match TRBD2. CDR3 size: 14 residues. After removal of 5 bases from V and 6 bases from J, the junction contained 5 bases not matched to a gene. Per the germline V gene, CDR1 is MDHEN and CDR2 is SYDVKM. CDR3 sequence: CASSPAGGPNEQFF. DNA of the CDR3: TGTGCCAGCAGTCCCGCGGGAGGGCCCAATGAGCAGTTCTTC.

In this sample, this clonotype turned up many times. This chain links TRBV5-6 with TRBJ2-4; weak D call: TRBD1 (6 bases). The CDR3 spans 15 residues. V lost 7 bases and J 3 bases, leaving 17 bases between the germline ends. Germline V gene lookup returns CDR1 SGHDT and CDR2 YYEEEE. This CDR3 is CASQKLGGYKNIQYF. For the CDR3, the DNA is TGTGCCAGCCAAAAACTAGGGGGTTACAAAAACATTCAGTACTTC.

This clonotype was picked up many times. V usage is TRBV5-1 and J usage is TRBJ2-1, with no clear D. Trimming stripped 0 bases from V and 0 bases from J, with 7 bases between. The CDR3 runs to 15 residues. Germline CDR1 is SGHRS and CDR2 is YFSETQ. CDR3 protein: CASSLEGSSYNEQFF. Written as DNA, the CDR3 is TGCGCCAGCAGCTTGGAGGGCAGCTCCTACAATGAGCAGTTCTTC. The variable domain in full, completed from reference TRBV5-1 and TRBJ2-1, reads KAGVTQTPRYLIKTRGQQVTLSCSPISGHRSVSWYQQTPGQGLQFLFEYFSETQRNKGNFPGRFSGRQFSNSRSEMNVSTLELGDSALYLCASSLEGSSYNEQFFGPGTRLTVL.